A single sample gave rise to the 9 T cell receptor beta chains below, sequenced in a study of shared clonotypes between healthy human individuals. Assay used: immunoSEQ multiplex PCR; TCRdb lists only in-frame clones, some missing. The data show around 700,000 clones, about three quarters seen once. The sample comprised memory CD4+ T cells sorted from blood. Subset of the sample: CD45RA-negative fraction. The source is a woman between 25 and 40 years old in good health.

This clone occurred a few times. The DNA of the CDR3 is TGTGCCAGCAATCCAGAAGGGAGGGGCTACACCTTC. Translation gives CASNPEGRGYTF. The chain combines TRBV28 with TRBJ1-2; D is unresolved. The length of the CDR3 is 12 residues. Germline values: CDR1 MDHEN, CDR2 SYDVKM. Trimming took off 7 bases at V and 8 bases at J, with 14 bases between the two ends.

The J gene is TRBJ1-1, the V gene TRBV10-3; TRBD1 matches 8 bases. The germline gives CDR1 ENHRY, CDR2 SYGVKD. J was trimmed by 2 bases and V by 6 bases; bases with no gene match: 5. The CDR3 has 14 amino acids. DNA of the CDR3: TGTGCCATCAGCAATGGACAGGGAAACACTGAAGCTTTCTTT. This gives the protein CAISNGQGNTEAFF.

The V call is TRBV6-1, the J call TRBJ2-7, with D uncertain. This CDR3 comprises 11 residues. The V end lost 4 bases, the J end lost 4 bases, and 5 bases lay between the germline ends. CDR1 and CDR2 (germline): MNHNS, SASEGT. CDR3 DNA sequence: TGTGCCAGCAGTGCGATGTACGAGCAGTACTTC. Its translation: CASSAMYEQYF.

The V call is TRBV9, the J call TRBJ2-1, with D possibly matching TRBD2 (5 bases). Deletions cut 0 bases from V and 5 bases from J, with 15 bases between. Germline V gene data show CDR1 as SGDLS and CDR2 as YYNGEE. This CDR3 contains 16 residues. The CDR3 bases are TGTGCCAGCAGCGTAGGGGGAGCGACATCAAACAATGAGCAGTTCTTC. Amino acid sequence: CASSVGGATSNNEQFF. Variable domain in full (rest from reference TRBV9 and TRBJ2-1): DSGVTQTPKHLITATGQRVTLRCSPRSGDLSVYWYQQSLDQGLQFLIQYYNGEERAKGNILERFSAQQFPDLHSELNLSSLELGDSALYFCASSVGGATSNNEQFFGPGTRLTVL.

This clone was detected once. This chain joins TRBV5-1 and TRBJ2-3; D gene ambiguous. There are 14 residues in the CDR3. V shed 3 bases and J shed 2 bases, with 10 bases lying between them. Germline CDR1 SGHRS, CDR2 YFSETQ. The CDR3 protein is CASSSVGYTDTQYF. CDR3 nucleotides: TGCGCCAGCAGCTCCGTGGGGTACACAGATACGCAGTATTTT.

The chain employs TRBV19 and TRBJ1-2; D gene ambiguous. Germline CDR1 LNHDA, CDR2 SQIVND (reference sequence). The ends were cut back, 6 bases at V and 0 bases at J, with 11 bases in the middle. The CDR3 contains 14 residues. The DNA for the CDR3 is TGTGCCAGTAGCCCTGCCTCGACTAACTATGGCTACACCTTC. Translation: CASSPASTNYGYTF.

The chain is built from TRBV2 and TRBJ2-1, with 9 bases matching TRBD2. Per germline, CDR1 SNHLY and CDR2 FYNNEI. With V trimmed by 3 bases and J by 4 bases, 4 bases remained unmatched. CDR3 length: 15 residues. CDR3 in DNA: TGTGCCAGCAGTGACGCTAGCGGGATGTACAATGAGCAGTTCTTC. Amino acids: CASSDASGMYNEQFF.

The gene calls are TRBV6-1 and TRBJ2-3; the D gene is possibly TRBD2 (5 bases). Germline loops: CDR1 MNHNS, CDR2 SASEGT. Trimming removed 4 bases at V and 0 bases at J, with 14 bases between. The CDR3 is 16 residues long. CDR3: CASSVRGLTSTDTQYF. CDR3 sequence (DNA): TGTGCCAGCAGTGTGAGAGGGTTGACTAGCACAGATACGCAGTATTTT.

In its sample, this clone was seen a few times. The chain has TRBV4-2 and TRBJ1-5, with D possibly TRBD1 on 5 matching bases. Germline V gene lookup returns CDR1 LGHNA and CDR2 YNFKEQ. The V end was cut by 0 bases, the J end by 7 bases, with 22 bases between. The length of the CDR3 is 18 residues. CDR3 in amino acids: CASSQEGGEGVVLQPQHF. The CDR3 DNA sequence: TGTGCCAGCAGCCAAGAGGGGGGTGAAGGGGTGGTCCTACAGCCCCAGCATTTT.